Listed below are T cell receptor beta chains from one sample, sequenced in a study of cytomegalovirus exposure and HLA in healthy donors. The data were produced by immunoSEQ multiplex PCR, yet TCRdb's version contains in-frame clones alone and is incomplete. Here the sample table reports some 140,000 clones. Sequencing was done on a sample of PBMCs. Receptor source: a middle-aged woman in good health and CMV-seronegative. Each CDR3 is given with its conserved first and last residue. A D gene is named only where the DNA matches it firmly.

j_call | v_call | d_call | cdr3_aa | cdr3_nt
TRBJ1-4 | TRBV4-1 | . | CASSQDWGGAEKLFF | TGCGCCAGCAGCCAAGATTGGGGGGGTGCTGAAAAACTGTTTTTT
TRBJ2-1 | TRBV7-3 | TRBD2 | CASSLEAGGGNEQFF | TGTGCCAGCAGCTTAGAAGCGGGGGGGGGCAATGAGCAGTTCTTC
TRBJ1-1 | TRBV7-9 | . | CASSFMERSEAFF | TGTGCCAGCAGCTTCATGGAAAGGAGTGAAGCTTTCTTT
TRBJ1-2 | TRBV7-3 | TRBD1 | CASSLDLTGTFYGYTF | TGTGCCAGCAGCTTAGATTTGACAGGGACCTTCTATGGCTACACCTTC
TRBJ2-3 | TRBV7-9 | TRBD2 | CASSFGPSGGYTDTQYF | TGTGCCAGCAGCTTTGGGCCTAGCGGGGGGTACACAGATACGCAGTATTTT
TRBJ2-1 | TRBV28 | TRBD1 | CASSSRTGNNEQFF | TGTGCCAGCAGTTCCCGGACAGGGAACAATGAGCAGTTCTTC
TRBJ1-5 | TRBV5-1 | TRBD1 | CASSVTGGGQPQHF | TGCGCCAGCAGCGTGACAGGGGGAGGACAGCCCCAGCATTTT
TRBJ1-5 | TRBV27 | . | CASSPPPNSDSNQPQHF | TGTGCCAGCAGTCCACCTCCGAACTCTGATAGCAATCAGCCCCAGCATTTT
TRBJ2-1 | TRBV7-7 | . | CASSSSAGAPYNEQFF | TGTGCTAGCAGCTCGTCAGCGGGTGCCCCCTACAATGAGCAGTTCTTC
TRBJ2-3 | TRBV28 | TRBD1 | CASSSWTGTSTDTQYF | TGTGCCAGCAGTTCCTGGACAGGGACTAGCACAGATACGCAGTATTTT
TRBJ1-1 | TRBV5-1 | . | CASSSQTGYTEAFF | TGCGCCAGCAGCTCCCAGACAGGCTACACTGAAGCTTTCTTT
TRBJ2-7 | TRBV7-9 | TRBD1 | CASRGRAWTGAHEQYF | TGTGCCAGCAGGGGGAGGGCCTGGACAGGGGCCCACGAGCAGTACTTC
TRBJ1-6 | TRBV28 | TRBD1 | CASSLPRQGSTYNSPLHF | TGTGCCAGCAGTTTACCCCGACAGGGAAGTACCTATAATTCACCCCTCCACTTT
TRBJ2-2 | TRBV9 | TRBD1 | CASSSSGTGPTGELFF | TGTGCCAGCAGCTCTTCCGGGACAGGACCTACCGGGGAGCTGTTTTTT
TRBJ1-1 | TRBV5-6 | . | CASSGSLGLGTEAFF | TGTGCCAGCAGCGGATCGTTGGGACTGGGAACTGAAGCTTTCTTT
TRBJ2-3 | TRBV6-5 | . | CASTRSYRTDTQYF | TGTGCCAGCACCCGGAGTTATCGCACAGATACGCAGTATTTT
TRBJ2-3 | TRBV11-3 | TRBD1 | CASSQGAPGGTDTQYF | TGTGCCAGCAGCCAGGGGGCCCCTGGTGGTACAGATACGCAGTATTTT
TRBJ2-3 | TRBV7-3 | . | CASSLTGAGGTDTQYF | TGTGCCAGCAGCTTAACGGGCGCAGGGGGCACAGATACGCAGTATTTT
TRBJ1-1 | TRBV28 | . | CASSFSLNTEAFF | TGTGCCAGCAGTTTTAGCTTGAACACTGAAGCTTTCTTT
TRBJ2-5 | TRBV7-3 | TRBD2 | CASSPGGQETQYF | TGTGCCAGCAGCCCGGGGGGCCAAGAGACCCAGTACTTC
TRBJ2-5 | TRBV11-1 | . | CASSPRARPRGETQYF | TGTGCCAGCAGCCCGCGGGCCCGTCCCCGGGGGGAGACCCAGTACTTC
TRBJ1-2 | TRBV7-9 | . | CASSLGRDYGYTF | TGTGCCAGCAGCTTAGGCAGGGACTATGGCTACACCTTC
TRBJ1-4 | TRBV11-2 | . | CASSSLVQTGPIVGKLFF | TGTGCCAGCAGCTCTTTAGTACAAACAGGGCCGATAGTTGGAAAACTGTTTTTT
TRBJ1-2 | TRBV5-8 | . | CASSWGARYGYTF | TGTGCCAGCAGCTGGGGAGCGCGTTATGGCTACACCTTC
TRBJ2-7 | TRBV11-2 | . | CASSFSDYVGNEQYF | TGTGCCAGCAGCTTCTCAGACTACGTAGGGAACGAGCAGTACTTC
TRBJ1-1 | TRBV27 | . | CASSFRQQNTEAFF | TGTGCCAGCAGTTTCCGACAGCAGAACACTGAAGCTTTCTTT
TRBJ1-6 | TRBV15 | . | CATSSLGATSYNSPLHF | TGTGCCACCAGCAGTCTCGGAGCCACTTCCTATAATTCACCCCTCCACTTT
TRBJ1-1 | TRBV10-3 | TRBD1 | CAISESRGQTEAFF | TGTGCCATCAGTGAGTCCCGGGGACAGACTGAAGCTTTCTTT
TRBJ1-2 | TRBV6-5 | TRBD1 | CASSPGAGGNYGYTF | TGTGCCAGCAGTCCCGGGGCAGGGGGGAACTATGGCTACACCTTC
TRBJ2-2 | TRBV7-2 | . | CAGAAGVNTGELFF | TGTGCCGGGGCGGCAGGGGTGAACACCGGGGAGCTGTTTTTT
TRBJ2-3 | TRBV7-9 | . | CASSFSVAPATDTQYF | TGTGCCAGCAGCTTCTCCGTAGCGCCAGCCACAGATACGCAGTATTTT
TRBJ2-1 | TRBV4-3 | TRBD2 | CASSQDRLAGPYNEQFF | TGCGCCAGCAGCCAAGATAGACTAGCGGGGCCTTACAATGAGCAGTTCTTC
TRBJ2-5 | TRBV5-4 | . | CASSLVGGKKTQYF | TGTGCCAGCAGCTTGGTTGGAGGGAAAAAGACCCAGTACTTC
TRBJ1-6 | TRBV7-9 | TRBD1 | CASSPDDRGYNSPLHF | TGTGCCAGCAGCCCCGATGACAGGGGCTATAATTCACCCCTCCACTTT
TRBJ1-5 | TRBV19 | . | CASSNNRDTSNQPQHF | TGTGCCAGTAGCAATAACAGGGACACTAGCAATCAGCCCCAGCATTTT
TRBJ2-5 | TRBV5-6 | TRBD1 | CASSFGDRVRETQYF | TGTGCCAGCAGCTTCGGCGACAGGGTACGAGAGACCCAGTACTTC
TRBJ1-6 | TRBV4-3 | . | CASSQDHYGQSISPLHF | TGCGCCAGCAGCCAAGATCATTATGGACAGTCGATTTCACCCCTCCACTTT
TRBJ1-3 | TRBV9 | TRBD1 | CASSDPGQGGVDTIYF | TGTGCCAGCAGCGATCCGGGACAGGGGGGAGTGGACACCATATATTTT